Below are 27 T cell receptor beta chains sequenced from a single sample in a study of shared clonotypes between healthy human individuals. The naive CD8 subset, CD45RO-negative cells positively selected for CCR7, excluded terminally differentiated effector memory CD45RA+ cells. Repertoires were generated with immunoSEQ multiplex PCR, while TCRdb's copy carries only in-frame clones and drops some. The table has millions of clones, less than 95% seen once; the top ten hold 1% to 1.3%. The sequenced sample was naive CD8+ T cells sorted from blood. The source of these receptors is a man between 18 and 35 years old in good health.

The V gene is TRBV7-6, the J gene TRBJ1-4; D is unresolved. CDR3 length: 12 amino acids. The germline V gene encodes CDR1 SGHVS and CDR2 FNYEAQ. The germline V and J ends were trimmed by 4 bases and 8 bases, with 8 bases remaining between them. The CDR3 reads CASSSGGEKLFF. CDR3 coding DNA: TGTGCCAGCAGCTCCGGAGGGGAAAAACTGTTTTTT.

V gene TRBV28 combines with J gene TRBJ2-1, with D unresolved. CDR3 size: 16 residues. Germline-derived CDR1 and CDR2 are MDHEN and SYDVKM. V lost 7 bases and J lost 3, with 19 bases in between. CDR3 in DNA: TGTGCCAGCACCGCCCGAGGTGGGGTGGACTACAATGAGCAGTTCTTC. This codes for CASTARGGVDYNEQFF.

This sequence joins TRBV10-3 and TRBJ1-3; 9 nucleotides agree with TRBD1. The CDR3 sequence is 16 residues long. Trimming cost V 3 bases and J 4 bases; bases outside gene matches: 7. CDR1 ENHRY and CDR2 SYGVKD come from the germline V gene. The CDR3 bases are TGTGCCATCAGTGACTTCACAGGGGGCGCAGGAAACACCATATATTTT. Translating it yields CAISDFTGGAGNTIYF.

The J gene is TRBJ1-2, the V gene TRBV10-2; D is ambiguous. Germline V gives CDR1 WSHSY, CDR2 SAAADI. The CDR3 covers 15 residues. Trimming took off 2 bases at V and 3 bases at J, with 13 bases between the two ends. In DNA form, the CDR3 reads TGCGCCAGCAGTGAGGATGGGGAGTATGACTATGGCTACACCTTC. Protein: CASSEDGEYDYGYTF.

The chain joins TRBV7-2 to TRBJ1-5, with D possibly TRBD1 on 6 matching bases. Germline loops: CDR1 SGHTA, CDR2 FQGNSA. CDR3 length equals 15 residues. The germline V and J ends were trimmed by 1 base and 9 bases, with 16 bases remaining between them. The CDR3 bases are TGTGCCAGCAGCTTAGTCAGGGGCCCCTTTGGGCCCCAGCATTTT. Translation: CASSLVRGPFGPQHF.

The chain couples TRBV2 to TRBJ2-5; 9 bases are shared with TRBD2. The trim removed 2 bases at V and 2 bases at J, leaving 6 bases unmatched. Germline assignment: CDR1 SNHLY and CDR2 FYNNEI. CDR3 length equals 16 residues. The CDR3 region has the DNA TGTGCCAGCAGTGAAATAAGCGGGGGGACACAAGAGACCCAGTACTTC. Translation gives CASSEISGGTQETQYF.

This chain joins TRBV6-6 and TRBJ1-4; D gene ambiguous. Trimming stripped 2 bases from V and 11 bases from J, with 6 bases between. Germline V gene lookup returns CDR1 MNHNY and CDR2 SVGAGI (reference sequence). This CDR3 spans 11 amino acids. The CDR3 bases are TGTGCCAGCAGTTACATAGACAAACTGTTTTTT. This encodes CASSYIDKLFF.

As for this clone: Germline and junction disagree at one end, which may indicate a read error. This chain links TRBV7-9 with TRBJ1-1; tentative D call: TRBD1 (5 bases). This CDR3 spans 15 amino acids. Germline V gene sequence: CDR1 SEHNR, CDR2 FQNEAQ (reference sequence). The CDR3 protein is CASSQAPQGNTEAFF. The CDR3 DNA is TGCGCCAGCAGCCAAGCCCCTCAGGGGAACACTGAAGCTTTCTTT.

The chain has TRBV4-1 and TRBJ2-3; 7 nucleotides agree with TRBD2. The CDR3 totals 15 residues. With 1 base clipped from V and 3 bases from J, the junction kept 4 bases outside the gene matches. Germline V gene data show CDR1 as MGHRA and CDR2 as YSYEKL. CDR3 sequence (DNA): TGCGCCAGCAGCCAAGCGGCGGGAGTGACAGATACGCAGTATTTT. Translating it yields CASSQAAGVTDTQYF.

The chain uses TRBV7-8 and TRBJ2-7, with D possibly being TRBD2 (6 bases). The CDR3 sequence is 13 residues long. Deletions cut 5 bases from V and 5 bases from J, with 13 bases between. Germline V gene sequence: CDR1 SGHVS, CDR2 FQNEAQ. The CDR3 loop reads CASSPSTSHEQYF. CDR3 sequence (DNA): TGTGCCAGCAGCCCCAGCACTAGCCACGAGCAGTACTTC.

This sequence joins TRBV29-1 and TRBJ1-1; D not resolved. V gave up 7 bases and J gave up 3 bases, with 9 bases separating them. Germline V gives CDR1 SQVTM, CDR2 ANQGSEA. CDR3 length: 11 residues. As DNA, the CDR3 is TGCAGCGCCTCCCACGACACTGAAGCTTTCTTT. It specifies CSASHDTEAFF. Based on the CDR3 plus reference TRBV29-1 and TRBJ1-1, the full variable domain is SAVISQKPSRDICQRGTSLTIQCQVDSQVTMMFWYRQQPGQSLTLIATANQGSEATYESGFVIDKFPISRPNLTFSTLTVSNMSPEDSSIYLCSASHDTEAFFGQGTRLTVV.

Note on this clone: The same CDR3 can be traced to other DNA sequences in this sample. The chain recombines TRBV7-9 with TRBJ2-1; D unclear. From germline, CDR1 is SEHNR and CDR2 FQNEAQ (reference sequence). The CDR3 sequence is 12 residues long. V lost 5 bases and J 7 bases, leaving 9 bases between the germline ends. The CDR3 region has the DNA TGTGCCAGCAGCCCCCCGCGGAATGAGCAGTTCTTC. Its protein product is CASSPPRNEQFF.

The V call is TRBV19, the J call TRBJ2-7; D ambiguous. V lost 8 bases and J 2 bases, leaving 10 bases between the germline ends. The CDR3 spans 12 residues. The germline V gene has CDR1 LNHDA and CDR2 SQIVND (reference sequence). The CDR3 DNA sequence: TGTGCCAGTGGACCGACACCCTACGAGCAGTACTTC. It encodes CASGPTPYEQYF.

The V and J genes are TRBV10-2 and TRBJ2-7; D remains ambiguous. CDR1 and CDR2 from the germline V gene are WSHSY and SAAADI. Deletions cut 10 bases from V and 0 bases from J, with 7 bases between. The length of the CDR3 is 11 residues. The CDR3 DNA sequence: TGCGCCACTTCGATCTCCTACGAGCAGTACTTC. It translates to CATSISYEQYF.

The gene calls are TRBV9 and TRBJ2-5, with 8 bases lining up with TRBD2. CDR1 SGDLS and CDR2 YYNGEE come from the germline V gene. The CDR3 covers 17 residues. Trimming at V came to 3 bases and at J to 3 bases, leaving 13 bases not matched to a gene. The CDR3 nucleotides are TGTGCCAGCAGCGCCGTTCCGGGACTAGTGTGGGAAGAGACCCAGTACTTC. Residues: CASSAVPGLVWEETQYF.

The chain is built from TRBV4-3 and TRBJ1-1, with a weak D call TRBD1 (5 bases). This CDR3 has 16 amino acids. Germline lookup yields CDR1 LGHNA and CDR2 YSLEER. V lost 4 bases to trimming and J lost 5 bases, with 20 bases between them. The CDR3 spells CASSLEPDSPKTEAFF. The CDR3 region has the DNA TGCGCCAGCAGCCTGGAACCTGACAGCCCGAAAACTGAAGCTTTCTTT.

V is TRBV28 and J is TRBJ2-7; D is perhaps TRBD1 (5 bases). The CDR3 runs to 16 residues. Trimming removed 2 bases from V and 2 bases from J, with 16 bases in between. Germline-derived CDR1 and CDR2 are MDHEN and SYDVKM. The CDR3 here is CASSLGEQDYPYEQYF. Here the CDR3 DNA reads TGTGCCAGCAGTTTAGGGGAACAGGATTACCCCTACGAGCAGTACTTC.

This chain connects TRBV6-6 to TRBJ2-7, with TRBD2 identical over 10 bases. CDR1 and CDR2 from the germline V gene are MNHNY and SVGAGI (reference sequence). The CDR3 extends over 16 amino acids. V lost 4 bases to trimming and J lost 3 bases; unmatched junction nucleotides: 9. This CDR3 reads CASSLASGRDGYEQYF. In nucleotides, the CDR3 is TGTGCCAGCAGTTTGGCTAGCGGGAGAGACGGCTACGAGCAGTACTTC.

This clone was seen a few times. This chain joins TRBV11-2 and TRBJ2-1, with 12 bases identical to TRBD2. The CDR3 covers 19 residues. Per germline, CDR1 SGHAT and CDR2 FQNNGV. Trimming at V came to 0 bases and at J to 1 base, leaving 7 bases not matched to a gene. The CDR3 sequence is CASSLDQLAGGPSYNEQFF. The CDR3 DNA reads as TGTGCCAGCAGCTTAGATCAACTAGCGGGGGGCCCTTCCTACAATGAGCAGTTCTTC.

This chain connects TRBV7-2 to TRBJ2-7, with D perhaps TRBD2 (5 bases). The V end was cut by 5 bases, the J end by 0 bases, with 14 bases between. The CDR3 has 15 amino acids. Germline V gives CDR1 SGHTA, CDR2 FQGNSA. In DNA form, the CDR3 reads TGTGCCAGCAGCATTGTAGCGTTAAGCTCCTACGAGCAGTACTTC. Translated: CASSIVALSSYEQYF.

The rearrangement uses TRBV27 and TRBJ2-2; 12 bases are shared with TRBD2. V lost 1 base to trimming and J lost 6 bases; unmatched junction nucleotides: 9. The CDR3 has 18 amino acids. Germline V gene lookup returns CDR1 MNHEY and CDR2 SMNVEV (reference sequence). CDR3 bases: TGTGCCAGCAGTTTATTGGCTAGCGGGAGGGCCCGTTCCGGGGAGCTGTTTTTT. It is translated as CASSLLASGRARSGELFF.

The CDR3 DNA follows: TGCAGCGTTGAAGATGCTCGGGCCGAGCAGTACTTC. Its protein is CSVEDARAEQYF. J is TRBJ2-7 and V is TRBV29-1; no firm D call. CDR3 size: 12 residues. Trimming stripped 0 bases from V and 6 bases from J, with 9 bases between. Germline V gene sequence: CDR1 SQVTM, CDR2 ANQGSEA.

Concerning this clone: This same CDR3 is encoded by further DNA sequences in the sample. The chain couples TRBV15 to TRBJ1-1; D ambiguous. The V gene's germline CDR1 is LNHNV and CDR2 YYDKDF (reference sequence). V lost 1 base and J 0 bases, leaving 6 bases between the germline ends. The CDR3 extends over 14 amino acids. This CDR3 reads CATSRVGMNTEAFF. CDR3 DNA: TGTGCCACCAGCAGAGTTGGGATGAACACTGAAGCTTTCTTT.

This chain connects TRBV7-6 to TRBJ1-1; D possibly corresponds to TRBD1 (5 bases). This CDR3 region has 14 residues. Trimming shortened V by 5 bases and J by 5 bases, and 15 bases separated the two germline ends. The V gene's germline CDR1 is SGHVS and CDR2 FNYEAQ. The DNA for the CDR3 is TGTGCCAGCAGCCCCGGTGGGGGAGGGACTGAAGCTTTCTTT. It specifies CASSPGGGGTEAFF.

The J gene is TRBJ1-2, the V gene TRBV28; TRBD1 agrees at 7 bases. The J segment lost 3 bases and the V segment lost 4 bases, leaving 2 bases of the junction unmatched. This CDR3 region has 13 residues. CDR1 is MDHEN and CDR2 is SYDVKM in the germline V gene. The CDR3 reads CASSWDSHYGYTF. The CDR3 DNA follows: TGTGCCAGCAGTTGGGACAGCCACTATGGCTACACCTTC.

Note on this clone: The same CDR3 is also encoded by other DNA sequences in this sample. V gene TRBV7-9 combines with J gene TRBJ2-7; 8 positions match TRBD2. Germline V gene data show CDR1 as SEHNR and CDR2 as FQNEAQ (reference sequence). The length of the CDR3 is 14 residues. V gave up 1 base and J gave up 3 bases; unmatched junction bases: 2. The CDR3 region has the DNA TGTGCCAGCAGCTTAGTCGGGACTAGCTACGAGCAGTACTTC. Translated: CASSLVGTSYEQYF.

The rearrangement uses TRBV27 and TRBJ2-3, with 9 bases lining up with TRBD2. V lost 0 bases and J lost 5; bases outside the gene matches: 9. Germline CDR1 is MNHEY and CDR2 is SMNVEV (reference sequence). The CDR3 is 17 residues long. CDR3 sequence (DNA): TGTGCCAGCAGTTTATCGGCGCGGGAGGGCCCGGGAGATACGCAGTATTTT. Its protein product is CASSLSAREGPGDTQYF.